The clone carrying this T cell receptor (beta chain) came up a few times. Its target is not known. PCR employed 60 Vbeta and 13 Jbeta primers. The protocol was immunoSEQ multiplex PCR, while the TCRdb copy is restricted to in-frame clones and leaves out a portion. Here the sample spans around 90,000 clones, under 75% being singletons. The data were obtained in a study of cytomegalovirus exposure and HLA in healthy donors. Findings and caveats of the study: Among the CMV-associated chains, a few were confirmed in vitro as specific for CMV antigens.

Germline CDR1 reads SGHVS; CDR2 reads FQNEAQ. V gave up 6 bases and J gave up 8 bases; unmatched junction bases: 9. The CDR3 length is 13 residues. This receptor was identified in a human donor in good health. What was sequenced was PBMCs. The V and J genes are TRBV7-8 and TRBJ1-2; 7 positions agree with TRBD1. The CDR3 sequence: CASSYTGVNGYTF. CDR3 in DNA: TGTGCCAGCAGTTATACAGGGGTTAACGGCTACACCTTC. Full variable domain (outside the CDR3, taken from reference TRBV7-8 and TRBJ1-2): GAGVSQSPRYKVAKRGQDVALRCDPISGHVSLFWYQQALGQGPEFLTYFQNEAQLDKSGLPSDRFFAERPEGSVSTLKIQRTQQEDSAVYLCASSYTGVNGYTFGSGTRLTVV.